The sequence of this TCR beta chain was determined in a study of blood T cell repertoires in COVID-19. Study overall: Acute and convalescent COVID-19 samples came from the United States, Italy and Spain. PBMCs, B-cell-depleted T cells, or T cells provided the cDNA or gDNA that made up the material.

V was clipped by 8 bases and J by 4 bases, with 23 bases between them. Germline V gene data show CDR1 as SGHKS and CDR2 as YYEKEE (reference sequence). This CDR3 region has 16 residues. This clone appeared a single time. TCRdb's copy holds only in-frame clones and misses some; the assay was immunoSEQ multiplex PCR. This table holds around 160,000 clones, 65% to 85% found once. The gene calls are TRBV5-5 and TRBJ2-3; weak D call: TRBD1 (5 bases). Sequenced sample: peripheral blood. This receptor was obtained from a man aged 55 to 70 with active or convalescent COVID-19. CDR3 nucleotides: TGTGCCAGTACCTTTGGGCTCAGGGCTACGGCAGATACGCAGTATTTT. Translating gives CASTFGLRATADTQYF.